The 12 T cell receptor beta chains reported below all come from one sample, sequenced in a study of blood T cell repertoires in COVID-19. The method was immunoSEQ multiplex PCR; TCRdb's version includes in-frame clones alone and lacks a portion of them. In the table there are about 140,000 clones, approximately 78% of which are singletons. Sequenced sample: peripheral blood. The receptors stem from a woman aged 80 or older with acute or convalescent COVID-19.

The chain joins TRBV3-1 (or the pseudogene TRBV3-2) to TRBJ2-1; 11 nucleotides agree with TRBD2. Germline CDR1 is LGHDT and CDR2 is YNNKEL (reference sequence). J gave up 0 bases and V 2 bases, and 0 bases lay outside the gene matches. The CDR3 has 16 amino acids. The CDR3 bases are TGTGCCAGCAGCCAAACTAGCGGGGGCTCCTACAATGAGCAGTTCTTC. This translates into CASSQTSGGSYNEQFF.

Regarding this clone: At the DNA level, this CDR3 is encoded by other sequences in the same sample as well. V and J are TRBV3-1 (or the pseudogene TRBV3-2) and TRBJ2-7, with TRBD1 matching over 10 bases. Germline V gene data show CDR1 as LGHDT and CDR2 as YNNKEL (reference sequence). The CDR3 is 14 residues long. With V trimmed by 3 bases and J by 4 bases, 3 bases remained unmatched. Written as DNA, the CDR3 is TGTGCCAGCAGCCAGAGGACAGGGGGATACGAGCAGTACTTC. It codes for CASSQRTGGYEQYF.

The V and J genes are TRBV7-2 and TRBJ2-7, with 7 bases matching TRBD2. This CDR3 has 12 residues. J was trimmed by 7 bases and V by 5 bases; bases with no gene match: 5. Germline V gene sequence: CDR1 SGHTA, CDR2 FQGNSA. CDR3 bases: TGTGCCAGCAGCCCCCAGCGGGAAGAGCAGTACTTC. Protein product: CASSPQREEQYF.

V usage is TRBV5-1 and J usage is TRBJ1-5, with D maybe TRBD1 (6 bases). Trimming removed 4 bases from V and 0 bases from J, with 14 bases in between. Germline V gives CDR1 SGHRS, CDR2 YFSETQ. This CDR3 is 16 amino acids long. CDR3 sequence (DNA): TGCGCCAGCAGCGCCCGGGACATTTATAGCAATCAGCCCCAGCATTTT. It encodes CASSARDIYSNQPQHF.

Remarks on this clone: A junction end diverges from the germline sequence, so it may reflect a read error. This chain connects TRBV29-1 to TRBJ2-1, with 13 positions matching TRBD2. CDR3 length equals 17 residues. The germline V gene encodes CDR1 SQVTM and CDR2 ANQGSEA. In DNA, the CDR3 is TGCAGCGTCGAAGGGACTAGCGGGAAGAGCTCCTACAATGAGCAGTTCTTC. This sequence encodes CSVEGTSGKSSYNEQFF.

This sequence joins TRBV6-5 and TRBJ2-7; 7 bases fit TRBD1. This CDR3 is 13 amino acids long. Germline V lookup: CDR1 MNHEY, CDR2 SVGAGI. After removal of 5 bases from V and 7 bases from J, the junction contained 8 bases not matched to a gene. The CDR3 nucleotides are TGTGCCAGCAGTCGAATACAGGGGCGAGAGCAGTACTTC. This gives the protein CASSRIQGREQYF.

This clone was seen only a few times. This chain links TRBV7-7 with TRBJ2-5, with TRBD1 identical over 9 bases. In germline, CDR1 is SSHAT, CDR2 FNYEAQ (reference sequence). The CDR3 loop spans 17 amino acids. V was clipped by 0 bases and J by 4 bases; unmatched bases: 9. CDR3 sequence (DNA): TGTGCCAGCAGCTTAGCGCCTGGACAGGGGACTGGAGAGACCCAGTACTTC. Translating gives CASSLAPGQGTGETQYF.

The rearrangement uses TRBV2 and TRBJ1-1, with D maybe TRBD1 (6 bases). CDR3 length equals 14 residues. CDR1 SNHLY and CDR2 FYNNEI come from the germline V gene. The V end lost 5 bases, the J end lost 1 base, and 11 bases lay between the germline ends. CDR3 sequence (DNA): TGTGCCAGCAGTTACAGGGTAGGGAACACTGAAGCTTTCTTT. Its protein product is CASSYRVGNTEAFF.

This clone turned up a few times. The V gene is TRBV2, the J gene TRBJ2-7, with D tentatively TRBD1 (5 bases). Trimming cost V 6 bases and J 1 base, with 10 bases left between them. This CDR3 is built from 13 residues. CDR1 and CDR2 (germline): SNHLY, FYNNEI. The CDR3 here is CASRRQKSYEQYF. For the CDR3, the DNA is TGTGCCAGCAGAAGACAGAAATCCTACGAGCAGTACTTC.

This clone was seen a few times. This chain uses TRBV18 with TRBJ1-3, with D maybe TRBD1 (5 bases). The germline V gene has CDR1 KGHSH and CDR2 LQKENI. The CDR3 covers 14 residues. V lost 4 bases and J lost 3, with 10 bases in between. The CDR3 DNA follows: TGTGCCAGCTCACAGCAGGGTTTTGGAAACACCATATATTTT. It translates to CASSQQGFGNTIYF.

This clone showed up just a few times. The genes are TRBV7-2 and TRBJ2-3, with 8 bases aligning to TRBD2. CDR1 SGHTA and CDR2 FQGNSA come from the germline V gene. V was clipped by 2 bases and J by 4 bases; unmatched bases: 8. The CDR3 length is 16 residues. The CDR3 DNA reads TGTGCCAGCAGCTTATCGGGCGGGGGGACCGCAGATACGCAGTATTTT. This gives the protein CASSLSGGGTADTQYF.

This chain connects TRBV4-2 to TRBJ2-1; D gene unclear. Germline CDR1 reads LGHNA; CDR2 reads YNFKEQ. The CDR3 has 16 amino acids. The V end lost 3 bases, the J end lost 0 bases, and 12 bases lay between the germline ends. The CDR3 DNA sequence: TGTGCCAGCAGCCACGGTTCGTCCGACTCCTACAATGAGCAGTTCTTC. It encodes CASSHGSSDSYNEQFF.